This TCR beta chain came from a study of T-cell memory formation after mild COVID-19. The study's findings and limits: Contracting CD8+ clones were enriched in EMRA, CD4+ mainly in CM and EM. There were some responding clones in pre-infection memory, which suggested that cross-reactive memory had joined. Clones contracting across day 15 to 85 had a balanced CD4/CD8 profile; later expanding clones leaned CD4+.

After 5'RACE with constant-segment primers, TCR alpha and TCR beta cDNA libraries carrying sample barcodes and UMIs were obtained. MiXCR, applied by TCRdb to the 5' RACE reads, yields one record per CDR3 protein. Of about 7,000 distinct CDR3 sequences listed, approximately 32% are singletons. The ends were cut back, 5 bases at V and 2 bases at J, with 18 bases in the middle. CDR1 is SGHVS, CDR2 FQNEAQ, per germline. There are 17 residues in the CDR3. On this clonotype: The antigen remains undetermined.

The gene calls are TRBV7-8 and TRBJ2-2; a possible D gene is TRBD2 (6 bases). The source of this sequence is an adult woman who had mild COVID-19 (a few samples of this study predate the infection). Cell type and time point are not known. The sequenced material came from PBMCs or a T cell subset sorted from them (not recorded which). This CDR3 reads CASSPGGAGHNTGELFF. Written as DNA, the CDR3 is TGTGCCAGCAGCCCCGGAGGGGCGGGGCATAACACCGGGGAGCTGTTTTTT.